Listed below are T cell receptor beta chains from one sample, sequenced in a study of human T cells and chemical hapten exposure. TCRdb redid the calling of the RACE reads with MiXCR, one entry per CDR3 protein. The sample includes roughly 380,000 distinct CDR3 sequences, roughly 6% seen only once; the top ten take around 6%. Sample: whole blood, taken in connection with sensitization to the hapten diphenylcyclopropenone (DPC). The receptors shown here come from a woman between 18 and 30 years old with alopecia areata. Some clones in this sample may be carry-over from other donors' samples. The CDR3 runs from the conserved cysteine through the conserved F or W. D genes are given only for firm matches. Only some rows state a clone size, as once, few, many or a class for expanded clones.

v_call	clone_size	d_call	j_call	cdr3_aa	cdr3_nt
TRBV11-2	few	TRBD2	TRBJ2-5	CASSPGLAGVETQYF	TGTGCCAGCAGCCCGGGACTAGCGGGGGTAGAGACCCAGTACTTC
TRBV20-1	few	-	TRBJ2-3	CSARIWQTLRDTQYF	TGCAGTGCTAGAATTTGGCAGACTCTACGGGATACGCAGTATTTT
TRBV6-1	-	-	TRBJ2-5	CASRSDTAQETQYF	TGTGCCAGCAGGTCCGACACCGCCCAAGAGACCCAGTACTTC
TRBV7-2	many	-	TRBJ1-5	CASSLVSNQPQHF	TGTGCCAGCAGCTTAGTAAGCAATCAGCCCCAGCATTTT
TRBV4-2	-	-	TRBJ1-2	CASSQVLPGLYGYTF	TGTGCCAGCAGCCAAGTTTTGCCGGGGCTCTATGGCTACACCTTC
TRBV4-2	-	-	TRBJ2-3	CASSQDEGGSSPSTDTQYF	TGTGCCAGCAGCCAAGATGAGGGAGGTAGCTCCCCGAGCACAGATACGCAGTATTTT
TRBV12-3/TRBV12-4	many	-	TRBJ2-3	CASSPRADTQYF	TGTGCCAGCAGCCCCCGAGCAGATACGCAGTATTTT
TRBV4-1	few	-	TRBJ2-5	CASSQGQWGVQETQYF	TGCGCCAGCAGCCAAGGGCAGTGGGGGGTCCAAGAGACCCAGTACTTC
TRBV6-6	-	-	TRBJ2-3	CASSSGTGISSTDTQYF	TGTGCCAGCAGTTCCGGGACCGGAATTTCTAGCACAGATACGCAGTATTTT
TRBV4-1	many	-	TRBJ1-1	CASSQVRTAYGEAFF	TGCGCCAGCAGCCAAGTACGGACAGCATACGGTGAAGCTTTCTTT
TRBV20-1	few	-	TRBJ2-3	CSATRRWGDTQYF	TGCAGTGCTACCAGGCGATGGGGAGATACGCAGTATTTT
TRBV20-1	-	-	TRBJ2-3	CSAWIDTDTQYF	TGCAGTGCTTGGATTGACACAGATACGCAGTATTTT
TRBV27	-	-	TRBJ2-3	CASSSPQGNTQYF	TGTGCCAGCAGTTCCCCACAGGGAAATACGCAGTATTTT
TRBV6-5	many	TRBD1	TRBJ1-1	CASNERTGALYF	TGTGCCAGCAACGAACGGACAGGGGCTCTTTACTTT
TRBV18	few	-	TRBJ1-2	CASSPLGQEGYTF	TGTGCCAGCTCACCACTGGGACAAGAGGGCTACACCTTC
TRBV7-2	-	TRBD2	TRBJ2-3	CASSPLLGRGKTDTQYF	TGTGCCAGCAGCCCCCTTTTAGGGAGGGGTAAAACAGATACGCAGTATTTT
TRBV6-6	-	-	TRBJ2-7	CASSYSPDLGRGTDEQYF	TGTGCCAGCAGTTACTCGCCGGATTTGGGTCGGGGTACGGACGAGCAGTACTTC
TRBV25-1	many	TRBD1	TRBJ1-1	CASSERRQGLGTEAFF	TGTGCCAGCAGTGAACGCCGACAGGGTCTGGGGACTGAAGCTTTCTTT
TRBV27	few	TRBD1	TRBJ1-4	CASSSLSDRARLFF	TGTGCCAGCAGTTCCCTATCGGACAGGGCCCGACTGTTTTTT
TRBV6-2/TRBV6-3	few	-	TRBJ2-7	CASSYRGVFEQYF	TGTGCCAGCAGTTACAGGGGGGTATTCGAGCAGTACTTC
TRBV12-3/TRBV12-4	many	-	TRBJ1-1	CASSQGYTEAFF	TGTGCCAGCAGCCAGGGGTACACTGAAGCTTTCTTT
TRBV27	many	-	TRBJ1-5	CASRGPMEGNQPQHF	TGTGCCAGCAGGGGCCCGATGGAAGGCAATCAGCCCCAGCATTTT
TRBV4-2	few	-	TRBJ2-2	CASSRPPGTANTGELFF	TGTGCCAGCAGCCGTCCGCCAGGTACCGCGAACACCGGGGAGCTGTTTTTT
TRBV27	many	-	TRBJ2-3	CASSWFSGTDTQYF	TGTGCCAGCAGTTGGTTCAGTGGCACAGATACGCAGTATTTT
TRBV5-1	many	-	TRBJ2-3	CASSLVAGRSDTQYF	TGCGCCAGCAGCTTGGTTGCAGGAAGGTCAGATACGCAGTATTTT
TRBV7-9	-	-	TRBJ2-1	CASTRTADEQFF	TGTGCCAGCACCCGGACCGCCGATGAGCAGTTCTTC
TRBV7-3	few	-	TRBJ2-5	CASSLSFIGHQETQYF	TGTGCCAGCAGCTTATCGTTTATCGGACATCAAGAGACCCAGTACTTC
TRBV5-4	-	-	TRBJ2-7	CASNRGGQNSYEQYF	TGTGCCAGCAACAGAGGGGGGCAAAACTCCTACGAGCAGTACTTC
TRBV11-2	many	-	TRBJ2-3	CASRLTEDTQYF	TGTGCCAGCAGACTCACGGAGGATACGCAGTATTTT
TRBV4-2	many	-	TRBJ1-1	CASSQDGTTVTGLGTEAFF	TGTGCCAGCAGCCAAGATGGCACAACTGTAACGGGTCTGGGTACTGAAGCTTTCTTT
TRBV14	many	-	TRBJ2-1	CASSQERQDIQFF	TGTGCCAGCAGCCAAGAAAGGCAGGACATTCAGTTCTTC
TRBV6-2/TRBV6-3	-	-	TRBJ2-7	CASSQVREQYF	TGTGCCAGCAGCCAAGTAAGGGAGCAGTACTTC
TRBV6-5	many	-	TRBJ1-6	CASRRGNNSPLHF	TGTGCCAGCCGGCGGGGAAATAATTCACCCCTCCACTTT
TRBV7-9	many	TRBD1	TRBJ1-1	CASSLGQGAEAFF	TGTGCCAGCAGCTTGGGACAGGGGGCTGAAGCTTTCTTT
TRBV5-1	few	-	TRBJ2-6	CASSLGGASGANVLTF	TGCGCCAGCAGCCTCGGAGGGGCCTCTGGGGCCAACGTCCTGACTTTC
TRBV7-2	few	TRBD1	TRBJ1-1	CASSRRGPNTEAFF	TGTGCCAGCAGCCGCAGGGGGCCGAACACTGAAGCTTTCTTT
TRBV6-5	many	-	TRBJ1-2	CASRGAGNNYGYTF	TGTGCCAGCAGGGGAGCAGGGAATAACTATGGCTACACCTTC
TRBV5-1	-	TRBD2	TRBJ2-7	CASSSSAGGHYEQYF	TGCGCCAGCAGCTCGTCGGCGGGGGGGCACTACGAGCAGTACTTC
TRBV20-1	many	-	TRBJ1-6	CSALRSAGLGVKGNSPLHF	TGCAGTGCGCTACGCTCGGCGGGACTGGGGGTAAAGGGTAATTCACCCCTCCACTTT
TRBV29-1	many	-	TRBJ1-2	CSVDRQNYGYTF	TGCAGCGTTGACAGGCAAAACTATGGCTACACCTTC
TRBV7-9	-	-	TRBJ1-6	CASSSSGTYNSPLHF	TGTGCCAGCAGCTCATCCGGGACCTATAATTCACCCCTCCACTTT
TRBV6-2/TRBV6-3	many	-	TRBJ2-3	CASSFLQYTDTQYF	TGTGCCAGCAGCTTCCTACAATACACAGATACGCAGTATTTT
TRBV6-5	many	-	TRBJ1-5	CASSYRGGSNQPQHF	TGTGCCAGCAGTTACAGGGGCGGGAGCAATCAGCCCCAGCATTTT
TRBV5-4	many	TRBD1	TRBJ1-1	CASSSKQGVVGEAFF	TGTGCCAGCAGCAGTAAACAGGGGGTCGTGGGTGAAGCTTTCTTT
TRBV7-9	many	-	TRBJ1-4	CASSLQVLDEKLFF	TGTGCCAGCAGCTTACAGGTTCTGGATGAAAAACTGTTTTTT